This T cell receptor (beta chain) emerged from a study of blood T cell repertoires in COVID-19. Cohort 3 recovered donors had two negative PCRs, clearance, or symptom resolution. This CDR3 comprises 16 residues. V lost 3 bases to trimming and J lost 0 bases; unmatched junction nucleotides: 4. Germline loops: CDR1 SGHAT, CDR2 FQNNGV. Measured with immunoSEQ multiplex PCR; TCRdb has only the in-frame clones, and not every one. The sample carries about 180,000 clones, 70% to 80% recorded once. The sequencing sample was made of PBMCs or T cells enriched from blood (not recorded which). J is TRBJ2-7 and V is TRBV11-2; TRBD2 matches at 11 bases. This TCR came from a woman aged 45-65 years who had recovered from COVID-19. CDR3 bases: TGTGCCAGCAGCTTGACGACTAGCGGGGTCTCCTACGAGCAGTACTTC. Translated, it gives CASSLTTSGVSYEQYF.